This T cell receptor (beta chain) comes out of a study of PD-L1 blockade in urothelial cancer. The protocol was immunoSEQ multiplex PCR, while the TCRdb copy is restricted to in-frame clones and leaves out a portion. The repertoire holds around 66,000 clones, about 88% seen once, with about 10% in the top ten. Described time point: peripheral blood 6 weeks after treatment start. CDR3 length: 17 residues. Germline trimming cut 4 bases from V and 3 bases from J; bases unmatched to any gene: 8. From germline, CDR1 is LNHDA and CDR2 SQIVND (reference sequence). The sequenced sample was PBMCs, obtained around atezolizumab (anti-PD-L1) treatment. The TCR originated in a man in his 60s with urothelial cancer. This sequence joins TRBV19 and TRBJ1-5; 11 bases line up with TRBD1. This CDR3 reads CASSSLGQGANNQPQHF. Here the CDR3 DNA reads TGTGCCAGTAGTAGCCTCGGACAGGGGGCAAACAATCAGCCCCAGCATTTT.